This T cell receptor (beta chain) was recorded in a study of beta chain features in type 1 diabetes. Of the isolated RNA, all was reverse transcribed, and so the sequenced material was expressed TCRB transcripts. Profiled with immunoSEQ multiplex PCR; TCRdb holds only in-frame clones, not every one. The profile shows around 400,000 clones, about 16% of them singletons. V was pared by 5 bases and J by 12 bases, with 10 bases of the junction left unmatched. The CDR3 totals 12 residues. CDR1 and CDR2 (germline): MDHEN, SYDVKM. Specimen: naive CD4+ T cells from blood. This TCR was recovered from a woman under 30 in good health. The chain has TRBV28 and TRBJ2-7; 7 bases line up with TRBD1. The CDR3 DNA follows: TGTGCCAGCAGTGTAGGGGGCCCTCCGCGGTACTTC. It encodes CASSVGGPPRYF.